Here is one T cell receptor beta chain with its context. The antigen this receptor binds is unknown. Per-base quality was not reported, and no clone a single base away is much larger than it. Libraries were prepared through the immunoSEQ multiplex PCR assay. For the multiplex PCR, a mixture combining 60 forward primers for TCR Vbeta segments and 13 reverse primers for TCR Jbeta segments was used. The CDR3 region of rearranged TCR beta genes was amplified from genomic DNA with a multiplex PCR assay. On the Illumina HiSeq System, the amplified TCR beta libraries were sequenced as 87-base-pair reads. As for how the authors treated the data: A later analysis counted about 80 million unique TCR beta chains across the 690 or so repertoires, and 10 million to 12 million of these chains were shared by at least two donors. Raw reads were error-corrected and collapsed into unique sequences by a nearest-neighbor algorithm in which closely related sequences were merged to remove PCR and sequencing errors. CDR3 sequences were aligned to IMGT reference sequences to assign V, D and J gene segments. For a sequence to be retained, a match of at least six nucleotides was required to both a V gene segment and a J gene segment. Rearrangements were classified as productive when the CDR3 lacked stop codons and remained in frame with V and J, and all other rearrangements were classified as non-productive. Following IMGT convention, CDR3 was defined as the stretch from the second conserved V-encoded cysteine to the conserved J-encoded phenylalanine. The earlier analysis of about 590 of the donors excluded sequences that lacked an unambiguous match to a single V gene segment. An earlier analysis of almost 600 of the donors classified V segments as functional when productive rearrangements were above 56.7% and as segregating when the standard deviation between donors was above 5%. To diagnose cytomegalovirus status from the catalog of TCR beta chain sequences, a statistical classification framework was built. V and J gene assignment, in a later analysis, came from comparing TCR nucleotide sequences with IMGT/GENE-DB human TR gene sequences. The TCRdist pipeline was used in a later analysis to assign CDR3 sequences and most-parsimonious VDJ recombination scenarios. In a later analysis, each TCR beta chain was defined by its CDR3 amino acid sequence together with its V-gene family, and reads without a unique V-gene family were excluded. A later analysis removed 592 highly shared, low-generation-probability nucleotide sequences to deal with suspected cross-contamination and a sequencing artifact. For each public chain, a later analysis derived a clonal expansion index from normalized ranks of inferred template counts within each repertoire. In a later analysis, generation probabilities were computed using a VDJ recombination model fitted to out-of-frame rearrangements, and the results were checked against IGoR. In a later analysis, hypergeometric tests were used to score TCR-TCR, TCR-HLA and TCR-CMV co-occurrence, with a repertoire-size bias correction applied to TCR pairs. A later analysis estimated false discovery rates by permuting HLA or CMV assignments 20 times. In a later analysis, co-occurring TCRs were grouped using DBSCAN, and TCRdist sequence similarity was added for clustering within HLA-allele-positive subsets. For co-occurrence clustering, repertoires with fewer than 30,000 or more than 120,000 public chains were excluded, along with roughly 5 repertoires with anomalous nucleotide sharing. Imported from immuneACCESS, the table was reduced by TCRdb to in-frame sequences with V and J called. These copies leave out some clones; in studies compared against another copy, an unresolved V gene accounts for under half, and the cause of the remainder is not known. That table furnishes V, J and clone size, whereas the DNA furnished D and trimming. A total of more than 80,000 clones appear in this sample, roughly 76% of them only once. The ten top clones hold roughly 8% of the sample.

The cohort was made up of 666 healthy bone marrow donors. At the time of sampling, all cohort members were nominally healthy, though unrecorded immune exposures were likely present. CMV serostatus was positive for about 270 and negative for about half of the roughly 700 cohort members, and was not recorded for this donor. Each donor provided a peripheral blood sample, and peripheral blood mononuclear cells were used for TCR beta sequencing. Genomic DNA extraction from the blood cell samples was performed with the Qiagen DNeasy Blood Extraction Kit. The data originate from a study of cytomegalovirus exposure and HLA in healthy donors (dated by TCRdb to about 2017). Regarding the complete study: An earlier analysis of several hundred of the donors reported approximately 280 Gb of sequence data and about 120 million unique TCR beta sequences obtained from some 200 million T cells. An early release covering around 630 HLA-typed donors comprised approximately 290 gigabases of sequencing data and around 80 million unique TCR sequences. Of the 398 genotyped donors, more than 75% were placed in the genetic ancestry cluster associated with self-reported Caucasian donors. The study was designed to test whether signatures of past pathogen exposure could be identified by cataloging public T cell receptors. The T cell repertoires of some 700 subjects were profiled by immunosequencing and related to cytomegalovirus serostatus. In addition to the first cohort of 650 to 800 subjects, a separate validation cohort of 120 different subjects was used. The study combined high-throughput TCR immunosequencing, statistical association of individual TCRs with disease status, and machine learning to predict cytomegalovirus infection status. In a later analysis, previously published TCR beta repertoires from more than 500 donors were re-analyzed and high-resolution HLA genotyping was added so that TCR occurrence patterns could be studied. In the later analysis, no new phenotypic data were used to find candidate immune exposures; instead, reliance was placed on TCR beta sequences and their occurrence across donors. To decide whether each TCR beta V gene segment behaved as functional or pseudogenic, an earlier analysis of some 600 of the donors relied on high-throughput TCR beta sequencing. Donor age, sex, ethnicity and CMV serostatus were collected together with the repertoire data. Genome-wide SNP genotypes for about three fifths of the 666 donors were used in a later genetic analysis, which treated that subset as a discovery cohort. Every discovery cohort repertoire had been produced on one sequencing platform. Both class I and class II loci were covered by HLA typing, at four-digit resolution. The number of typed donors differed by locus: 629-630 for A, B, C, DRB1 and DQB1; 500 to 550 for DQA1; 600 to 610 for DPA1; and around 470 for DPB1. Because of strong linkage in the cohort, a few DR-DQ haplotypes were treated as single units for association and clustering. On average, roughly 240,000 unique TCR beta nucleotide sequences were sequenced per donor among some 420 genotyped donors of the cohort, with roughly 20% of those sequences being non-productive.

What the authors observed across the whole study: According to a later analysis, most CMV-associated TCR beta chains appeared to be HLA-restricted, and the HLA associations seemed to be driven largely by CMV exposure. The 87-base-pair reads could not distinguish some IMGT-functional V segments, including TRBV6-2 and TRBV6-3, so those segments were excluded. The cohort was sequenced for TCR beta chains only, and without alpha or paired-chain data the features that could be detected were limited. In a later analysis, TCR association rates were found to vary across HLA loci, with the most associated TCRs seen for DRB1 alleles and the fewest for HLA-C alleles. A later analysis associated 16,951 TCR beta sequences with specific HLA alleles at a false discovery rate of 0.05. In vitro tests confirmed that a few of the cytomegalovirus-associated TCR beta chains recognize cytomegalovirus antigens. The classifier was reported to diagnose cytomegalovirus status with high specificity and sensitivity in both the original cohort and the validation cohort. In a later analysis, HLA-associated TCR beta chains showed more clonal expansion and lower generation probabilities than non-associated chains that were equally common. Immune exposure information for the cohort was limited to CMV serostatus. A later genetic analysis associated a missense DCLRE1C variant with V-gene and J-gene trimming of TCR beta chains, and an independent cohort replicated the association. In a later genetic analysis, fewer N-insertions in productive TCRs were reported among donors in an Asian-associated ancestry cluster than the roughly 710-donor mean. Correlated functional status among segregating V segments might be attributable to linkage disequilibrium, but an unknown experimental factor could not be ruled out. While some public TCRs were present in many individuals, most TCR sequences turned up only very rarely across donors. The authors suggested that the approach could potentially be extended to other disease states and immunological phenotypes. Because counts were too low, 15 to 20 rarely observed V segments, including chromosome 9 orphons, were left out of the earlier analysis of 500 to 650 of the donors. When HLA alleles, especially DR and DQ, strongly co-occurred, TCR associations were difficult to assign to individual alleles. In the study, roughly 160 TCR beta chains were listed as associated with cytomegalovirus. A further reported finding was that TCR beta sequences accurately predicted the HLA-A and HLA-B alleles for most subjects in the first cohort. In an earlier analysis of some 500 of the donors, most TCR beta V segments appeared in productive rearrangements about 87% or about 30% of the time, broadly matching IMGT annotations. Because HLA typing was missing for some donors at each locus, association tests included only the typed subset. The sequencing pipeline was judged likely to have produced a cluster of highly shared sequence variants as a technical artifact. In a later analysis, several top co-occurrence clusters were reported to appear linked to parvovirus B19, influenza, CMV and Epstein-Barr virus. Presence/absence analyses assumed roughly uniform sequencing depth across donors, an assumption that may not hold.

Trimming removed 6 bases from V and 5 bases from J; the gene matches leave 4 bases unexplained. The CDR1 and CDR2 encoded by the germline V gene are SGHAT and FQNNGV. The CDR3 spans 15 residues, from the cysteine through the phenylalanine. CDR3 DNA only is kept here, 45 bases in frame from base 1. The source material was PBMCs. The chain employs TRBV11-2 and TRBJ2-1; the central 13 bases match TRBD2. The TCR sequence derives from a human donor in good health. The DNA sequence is TGTGCCAGCAGGCCGGGACTAGCGGGAAACAATGAGCAGTTCTTC. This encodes CASRPGLAGNNEQFF.